This T cell receptor (beta chain) was sequenced in a study of cytomegalovirus exposure and HLA in healthy donors. Overall study findings and caveats: After further analysis at a later stage, under 20,000 TCR beta sequences were associated with HLA alleles at 0.05 false discovery rate.

Germline lookup yields CDR1 SGDLS and CDR2 YYNGEE. The CDR3 has 15 residues. Losses at the gene ends were 4 bases for V and 8 bases for J; bases not matched to a gene: 11. This clone was seen only once. The antigen is undetermined. The PCR employed 60 Vbeta primers together with 13 Jbeta primers. Some clones are missing from TCRdb's copy, which holds only in-frame ones; the method was immunoSEQ multiplex PCR. The sample includes about 130,000 clones, around 77% of them seen just once. What was sequenced was PBMCs. This clonotype originated in a man aged 25-45 years in good health and CMV-seronegative. J is TRBJ2-1 and V is TRBV9, with 8 positions matching TRBD2. The CDR3 is CASSSGGGRSDEQFF. DNA of the CDR3: TGTGCCAGCAGCTCTGGAGGCGGGAGGTCGGATGAGCAGTTCTTC.